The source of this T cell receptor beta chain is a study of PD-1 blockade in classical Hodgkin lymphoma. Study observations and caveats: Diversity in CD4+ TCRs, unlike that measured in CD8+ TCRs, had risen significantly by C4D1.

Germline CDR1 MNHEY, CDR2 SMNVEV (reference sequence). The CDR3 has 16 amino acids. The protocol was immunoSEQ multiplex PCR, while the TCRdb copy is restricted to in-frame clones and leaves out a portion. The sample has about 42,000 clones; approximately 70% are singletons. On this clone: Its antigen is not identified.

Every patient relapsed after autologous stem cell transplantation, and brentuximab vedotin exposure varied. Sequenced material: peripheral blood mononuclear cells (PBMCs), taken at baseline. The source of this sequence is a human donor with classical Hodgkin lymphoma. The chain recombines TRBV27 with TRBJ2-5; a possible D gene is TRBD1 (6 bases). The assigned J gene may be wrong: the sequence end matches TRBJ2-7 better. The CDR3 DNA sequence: TGTGCCAGCAGTTTGACCGCAGGGGTTGAAGACTACGAGCAGTACTTC. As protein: CASSLTAGVEDYEQYF.